The clone carrying this T cell receptor (beta chain) was counted a few times. The record originates from a study of PD-1 blockade in classical Hodgkin lymphoma. All patients experienced relapse after autologous stem cell transplantation, and brentuximab vedotin exposure was variable. Only in-frame clones appear in the TCRdb table, and some are missing; sequencing was by immunoSEQ multiplex PCR. The sample records some 40,000 clones, 76% being singletons. The specimen was peripheral blood mononuclear cells (PBMCs), collected at baseline. This receptor was taken from a human donor with classical Hodgkin lymphoma.

The CDR3 sequence is CATRPGTANQPQHF. The DNA for the CDR3 is TGTGCCACCCGACCCGGGACTGCCAATCAGCCCCAGCATTTT. The V and J genes are TRBV10-3 and TRBJ1-5; possible D gene TRBD1, 5 bases. V shed 10 bases and J shed 3 bases, with 16 bases lying between them. This CDR3 has 14 residues. Germline-derived CDR1 and CDR2 are ENHRY and SYGVKD.